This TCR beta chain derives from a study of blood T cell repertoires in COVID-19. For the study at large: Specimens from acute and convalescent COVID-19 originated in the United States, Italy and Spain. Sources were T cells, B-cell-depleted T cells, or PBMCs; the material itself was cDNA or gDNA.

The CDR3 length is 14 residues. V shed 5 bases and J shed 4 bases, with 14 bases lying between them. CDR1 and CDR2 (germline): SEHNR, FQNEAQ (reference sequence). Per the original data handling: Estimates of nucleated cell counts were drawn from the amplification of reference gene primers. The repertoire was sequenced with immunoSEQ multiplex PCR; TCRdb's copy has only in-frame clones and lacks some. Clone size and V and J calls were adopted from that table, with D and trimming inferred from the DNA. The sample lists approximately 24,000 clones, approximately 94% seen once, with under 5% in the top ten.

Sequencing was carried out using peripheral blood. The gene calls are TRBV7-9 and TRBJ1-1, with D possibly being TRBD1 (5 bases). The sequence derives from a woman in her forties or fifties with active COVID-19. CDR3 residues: CASSPLGRGTEAFF. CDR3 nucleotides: TGTGCCAGCAGCCCTCTGGGGCGGGGCACTGAAGCTTTCTTT.